The rows below give T cell receptor beta chains drawn from one sample of a study of shared clonotypes between healthy human individuals. TCRdb's table, derived via immunoSEQ multiplex PCR, lists solely in-frame clones and lacks some. The table has 400,000 to 600,000 clones, more than 95% seen once. Source material: naive CD4+ T cells sorted from blood. Every receptor here comes from a woman in her thirties in good health. Both conserved end residues are part of each CDR3. A D gene is named only where the DNA matches it firmly. Not every row has a clone size; where given, it reads once, few, many or a size class.

D	V	J	size	CDR3	DNA
.	TRBV18	TRBJ2-7	.	CASSPPGAGQGFEQYF	TGTGCCAGCTCACCACCGGGGGCAGGGCAGGGATTCGAGCAGTACTTC
.	TRBV5-1	TRBJ1-3	once	CASSLSNTGNTIYF	TGCGCCAGCAGCTTGTCTAATACTGGAAACACCATATATTTT
TRBD2	TRBV19	TRBJ2-5	.	CASSPRTSWETQYF	TGTGCCAGTAGTCCTAGGACTAGCTGGGAGACCCAGTACTTC
.	TRBV5-1	TRBJ1-4	.	CASSLLEATNEKLFF	TGCGCCAGCAGCTTGTTGGAGGCAACTAATGAAAAACTGTTTTTT
.	TRBV6-5	TRBJ1-2	.	CASSYEPEYGYTF	TGTGCCAGCAGTTACGAGCCAGAGTATGGCTACACCTTC
TRBD2	TRBV4-1	TRBJ2-5	.	CASRAQAGVETQYF	TGCGCCAGCAGGGCCCAGGCGGGGGTAGAGACCCAGTACTTC
.	TRBV9	TRBJ1-1	.	CASSVLGKAEAFF	TGTGCCAGCAGCGTCCTGGGGAAGGCTGAAGCTTTCTTT
.	TRBV19	TRBJ2-2	.	CATYSPGSNTGELFF	TGTGCCACCTATAGTCCGGGATCGAACACCGGGGAGCTGTTTTTT
.	TRBV6-1	TRBJ1-3	.	CASSEGGNTIYF	TGTGCCAGCAGTGAAGGGGGAAACACCATATATTTT
.	TRBV29-1	TRBJ2-6	.	CSARGANVLTF	TGCAGCGCACGAGGGGCCAACGTCCTGACTTTC
.	TRBV4-1	TRBJ2-2	.	CASSQVLGELFF	TGCGCCAGCAGCCAAGTCCTGGGGGAGCTGTTTTTT
TRBD2	TRBV5-1	TRBJ2-1	.	CASRRTSGDSYNEQFF	TGCGCCAGCAGACGGACTAGCGGGGATTCCTACAATGAGCAGTTCTTC
.	TRBV27	TRBJ2-3	.	CATFQRTPRDTQYF	TGTGCCACCTTCCAGCGAACCCCCCGAGATACGCAGTATTTT
.	TRBV25-1	TRBJ1-4	.	CASTDGAVTNEKLFF	TGTGCCAGCACCGACGGGGCAGTGACTAATGAAAAACTGTTTTTT
TRBD2	TRBV27	TRBJ2-7	.	CASSAPPPPGLAGTGGEQYF	TGTGCCAGCAGCGCCCCTCCCCCCCCGGGACTAGCGGGCACCGGAGGCGAGCAGTACTTC
.	TRBV13	TRBJ1-2	.	CASSQGNYGYTF	TGTGCCAGCAGCCAAGGTAACTATGGCTACACCTTC
.	TRBV19	TRBJ1-5	.	CASSPKDGSNQPQHF	TGTGCCAGTAGTCCCAAGGACGGGAGCAATCAGCCCCAGCATTTT
.	TRBV28	TRBJ1-2	.	CASSSRSGANYGYTF	TGTGCCAGCAGTTCCCGATCAGGGGCTAACTATGGCTACACCTTC
.	TRBV7-9	TRBJ2-1	.	CASSLWLFNEQFF	TGTGCCAGCAGCTTATGGCTATTCAATGAGCAGTTCTTC
TRBD2	TRBV19	TRBJ2-2	.	CASSDREGRLTGELFF	TGTGCCAGTAGTGACCGGGAGGGCCGGTTAACCGGGGAGCTGTTTTTT
.	TRBV6-1	TRBJ2-7	.	CASTERGAPFEQYF	TGTGCCAGCACCGAAAGAGGGGCACCCTTCGAGCAGTACTTC
TRBD2	TRBV4-1	TRBJ2-1	.	CASSQPGLAVYNEQFF	TGCGCCAGCAGCCAGCCGGGACTAGCGGTATACAATGAGCAGTTCTTC
.	TRBV19	TRBJ1-1	.	CASRWDGMNTEAFF	TGTGCCAGTAGATGGGACGGGATGAACACTGAAGCTTTCTTT
TRBD2	TRBV7-6	TRBJ2-2	.	CASSLALSSSGRAATGELFF	TGTGCCAGCAGCTTAGCGCTAAGTTCGAGCGGGAGGGCCGCCACCGGGGAGCTGTTTTTT
.	TRBV15	TRBJ2-7	.	CATSRDLAGDASSYEQYF	TGTGCCACCAGCAGAGATTTAGCCGGAGATGCTAGCAGCTACGAGCAGTACTTC
TRBD2	TRBV7-9	TRBJ2-7	.	CASSPAGELFEQYF	TGTGCCAGCAGCCCTGCGGGAGAGTTATTCGAGCAGTACTTC
.	TRBV6-5	TRBJ2-3	.	CASSYLGSGNTDTQYF	TGTGCCAGCAGTTATCTCGGCAGCGGAAACACAGATACGCAGTATTTT
TRBD2	TRBV4-1	TRBJ2-7	.	CASSQRSFPGLAGGYEQYF	TGCGCCAGCAGCCAGCGCTCCTTCCCGGGACTAGCGGGAGGGTACGAGCAGTACTTC
.	TRBV29-1	TRBJ2-3	.	CSVEGGGDTQYF	TGCAGCGTCGAAGGTGGGGGAGATACGCAGTATTTT
.	TRBV14	TRBJ2-7	.	CASSQDSVRTYEQYF	TGTGCCAGCAGCCAAGATAGCGTCAGAACCTACGAGCAGTACTTC
.	TRBV21-1	TRBJ1-2	.	CASSKVTAGGWVDGGYTF	TGTGCCAGCAGCAAAGTGACGGCAGGGGGGTGGGTTGATGGTGGCTACACCTTC
.	TRBV15	TRBJ2-1	.	CATSRADNSYNEQFF	TGTGCCACCAGCAGAGCGGACAACTCCTACAATGAGCAGTTCTTC
TRBD2	TRBV7-3	TRBJ2-3	.	CASSPGLGEGTDTQYF	TGTGCCAGCAGCCCGGGACTAGGAGAGGGGACAGATACGCAGTATTTT
.	TRBV2	TRBJ1-4	once	CASNKGNNEKLFF	TGTGCCAGCAATAAGGGCAATAATGAAAAACTGTTTTTT
TRBD2	TRBV7-8	TRBJ2-1	.	CASSLVEDGTIDEQFF	TGTGCCAGCAGCTTAGTAGAGGACGGGACTATCGATGAGCAGTTCTTC
.	TRBV6-1	TRBJ2-7	.	CASGGPSYEQYF	TGTGCCAGCGGAGGACCCTCCTACGAGCAGTACTTC
.	TRBV4-2	TRBJ2-2	.	CASSQDHVVAGELFF	TGTGCCAGCAGCCAAGATCATGTGGTCGCCGGGGAGCTGTTTTTT
.	TRBV28	TRBJ2-7	.	CASSRRQGLLSNEQYF	TGTGCCAGCAGCCGGCGTCAAGGACTCCTATCAAACGAGCAGTACTTC
.	TRBV5-7	TRBJ2-7	once	CASSFMADLTYEQYF	TGTGCCAGCAGCTTTATGGCGGATTTAACCTACGAGCAGTACTTC
.	TRBV18	TRBJ2-4	once	CASSPFEMVAKNIQYF	TGTGCCAGCTCACCATTCGAGATGGTAGCCAAAAACATTCAGTACTTC